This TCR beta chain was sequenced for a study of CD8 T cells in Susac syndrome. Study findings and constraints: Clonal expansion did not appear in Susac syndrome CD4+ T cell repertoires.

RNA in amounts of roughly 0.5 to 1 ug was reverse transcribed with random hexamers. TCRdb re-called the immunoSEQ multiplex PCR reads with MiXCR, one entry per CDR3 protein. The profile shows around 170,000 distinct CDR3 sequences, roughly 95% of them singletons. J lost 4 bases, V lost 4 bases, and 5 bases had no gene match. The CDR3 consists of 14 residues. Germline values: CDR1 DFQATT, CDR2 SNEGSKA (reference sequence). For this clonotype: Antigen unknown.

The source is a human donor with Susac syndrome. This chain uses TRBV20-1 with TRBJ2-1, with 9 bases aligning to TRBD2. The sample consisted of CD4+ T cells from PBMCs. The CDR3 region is CSATLAGIYNEQFF. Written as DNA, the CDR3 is TGCAGTGCTACGCTAGCGGGGATTTACAATGAGCAGTTCTTC.